The 17 T cell receptor beta chains given below trace back to one sample, sequenced in a study of blood T cell repertoires in COVID-19 (dated by TCRdb to 2018 to 2020). Preparation of the library involved the immunoSEQ multiplex PCR assay. Not all clones reach the TCRdb copy of this immuneACCESS table, which keeps in-frame sequences only. Checked studies attribute under half of the gap to unresolved V genes and leave the rest unexplained. Recorded for this sample are about 130,000 clones; 65% to 85% of them occurred a single time. 1.9% of the sample belongs to the ten largest clones. Sequencing used peripheral blood. Receptors originate from an older man with acute or convalescent COVID-19.

V and J are TRBV2 and TRBJ1-5; weak D call: TRBD1 (5 bases). The length of the CDR3 is 14 residues. From germline, CDR1 is SNHLY and CDR2 FYNNEI. V lost 5 bases and J 5 bases, leaving 13 bases between the germline ends. The CDR3 coding sequence is TGTGCCAGCAGTTATCAGGGTAGGGATCAGCCCCAGCATTTT. Translating it yields CASSYQGRDQPQHF.

This sequence joins TRBV15 and TRBJ1-5; 9 bases match TRBD1. Germline V gene sequence: CDR1 LNHNV, CDR2 YYDKDF (reference sequence). The V gene end was trimmed by 0 bases and the J gene end by 8 bases; junction bases not matched to a gene: 14. The CDR3 covers 18 residues. CDR3 coding DNA: TGTGCCACCAGCAGAGAAGCCGGACAGGGGTGGTCCCCCGAGCCCCAGCATTTT. This codes for CATSREAGQGWSPEPQHF.

The chain couples TRBV9 to TRBJ2-5; a weak D match, TRBD2 (6 bases). The length of the CDR3 is 14 residues. Germline V gene sequence: CDR1 SGDLS, CDR2 YYNGEE. V dropped 2 bases and J dropped 4 bases, with 12 bases sitting between them. DNA for the CDR3: TGTGCCAGCAGCGTCGGGGGAAGAGGAGAGACCCAGTACTTC. This sequence encodes CASSVGGRGETQYF.

This chain uses TRBV9 with TRBJ2-3, with a weak D call TRBD2 (6 bases). This CDR3 region has 15 residues. Between the trimmed V and J ends, which lost 2 bases and 5 bases, there was a span of 15 bases. CDR1 is SGDLS, CDR2 YYNGEE, per germline. In DNA form, the CDR3 reads TGTGCCAGCAGCGTGGACGGGGGTCCTCTAGATACGCAGTATTTT. It translates to CASSVDGGPLDTQYF.

The CDR3 is CATSDSTGQGAGGYTF. The CDR3 coding sequence is TGTGCCACCAGTGACTCTACGGGACAGGGGGCGGGTGGCTACACCTTC. This rearrangement joins TRBV24-1 to TRBJ1-2; 12 positions agree with TRBD1. The trim removed 4 bases at V and 7 bases at J, leaving 9 bases unmatched. CDR1 KGHDR and CDR2 SFDVKD come from the germline V gene. This CDR3 contains 16 residues.

The V and J genes are TRBV6-4 and TRBJ2-3; 8 bases line up with TRBD2. Germline trimming cut 5 bases from V and 9 bases from J; bases unmatched to any gene: 10. The germline V gene encodes CDR1 MRHNA and CDR2 SNTAGT. The length of the CDR3 is 14 residues. CDR3 nucleotides: TGTGCCAGCAGTCCGGGACTAGAAAAAAGCACGCAGTATTTT. Translated: CASSPGLEKSTQYF.

The chain is built from TRBV3-1 (or the pseudogene TRBV3-2) and TRBJ2-5; 10 bases line up with TRBD1. The CDR3 is 15 amino acids. The J segment lost 5 bases and the V segment lost 2 bases, leaving 5 bases of the junction unmatched. CDR1 LGHDT and CDR2 YNNKEL come from the germline V gene (reference sequence). The CDR3 sequence: CASSQMAGQGETQYF. The CDR3 bases are TGTGCCAGCAGCCAAATGGCGGGACAGGGGGAGACCCAGTACTTC.

The chain employs TRBV10-2 and TRBJ2-2; D remains unclear. The CDR3 totals 15 residues. V shed 0 bases and J shed 6 bases, with 11 bases lying between them. The V gene's germline CDR1 is WSHSY and CDR2 SAAADI. The CDR3 spells CASSESLVMAGELFF. DNA for the CDR3: TGCGCCAGCAGTGAGTCCCTAGTGATGGCCGGGGAGCTGTTTTTT.

This clone was counted only a few times. V and J are TRBV2 and TRBJ2-3; 8 bases line up with TRBD1. V gave up 5 bases and J gave up 0 bases; unmatched junction bases: 7. Germline V gene sequence: CDR1 SNHLY, CDR2 FYNNEI. This CDR3 is 16 amino acids long. CDR3: CASSTTGGISTDTQYF. The CDR3 bases are TGTGCCAGCAGTACTACAGGGGGAATAAGCACAGATACGCAGTATTTT. Supplemented by reference TRBV2 and TRBJ2-3, the full variable domain reads EPEVTQTPSHQVTQMGQEVILRCVPISNHLYFYWYRQILGQKVEFLVSFYNNEISEKSEIFDDQFSVERPDGSNFTLKIRSTKLEDSAMYFCASSTTGGISTDTQYFGPGTRLTVL.

The chain carries TRBV29-1 and TRBJ2-3; 7 nucleotides align to TRBD2. This CDR3 is built from 14 residues. J gave up 2 bases and V 6 bases, and 8 bases lay outside the gene matches. The germline gives CDR1 SQVTM, CDR2 ANQGSEA. The CDR3 reads CSVGYGGYTDTQYF. In DNA, the CDR3 is TGCAGCGTGGGGTACGGGGGGTACACAGATACGCAGTATTTT.

The rearrangement links TRBV2 to TRBJ1-2; TRBD1 matches at 12 bases. Germline CDR1 SNHLY, CDR2 FYNNEI. CDR3 length: 16 residues. V lost 3 bases to trimming and J lost 7 bases; unmatched junction nucleotides: 9. The CDR3 reads CASSDAGTGGRSGYTF. The CDR3 nucleotides are TGTGCCAGCAGTGACGCCGGGACAGGGGGCAGGAGTGGCTACACCTTC.

The chain recombines TRBV11-2 with TRBJ2-7; 12 nucleotides match TRBD2. Trimming removed 5 bases from V and 10 bases from J; junction bases left unmatched: 3. From germline, CDR1 is SGHAT and CDR2 FQNNGV. The CDR3 extends over 12 amino acids. The DNA of the CDR3 is TGTGCCAGCAGCACTAGCGGGGGGCCTCAGTACTTC. This gives the protein CASSTSGGPQYF.

The J gene is TRBJ1-1, the V gene TRBV5-1; 11 nucleotides align to TRBD1. Germline V lookup: CDR1 SGHRS, CDR2 YFSETQ. With V trimmed by 4 bases and J by 5 bases, 10 bases remained unmatched. This CDR3 comprises 16 residues. In DNA, the CDR3 is TGCGCCAGCAGCCCCCTCGGGGGGACAGGGGGTACTGAAGCTTTCTTT. This codes for CASSPLGGTGGTEAFF. Supplemented by reference TRBV5-1 and TRBJ1-1, the full variable domain reads KAGVTQTPRYLIKTRGQQVTLSCSPISGHRSVSWYQQTPGQGLQFLFEYFSETQRNKGNFPGRFSGRQFSNSRSEMNVSTLELGDSALYLCASSPLGGTGGTEAFFGQGTRLTVV.

The chain uses TRBV18 and TRBJ2-7, with D possibly TRBD1 on 5 matching bases. Trimming took 0 bases from V and 2 from J, leaving 8 bases between them. The CDR3 covers 14 residues. Germline V gene lookup returns CDR1 KGHSH and CDR2 LQKENI. CDR3 residues: CASSPPTRAYEQYF. DNA for the CDR3: TGTGCCAGCTCACCACCGACCAGGGCCTACGAGCAGTACTTC.

This clone was detected only once. This chain joins TRBV9 and TRBJ1-2; perhaps TRBD1 as D (5 bases). V lost 5 bases and J 4 bases, leaving 18 bases between the germline ends. This CDR3 is 15 amino acids long. Germline CDR1 reads SGDLS; CDR2 reads YYNGEE. CDR3 coding DNA: TGTGCCAGCAGGGGCCCCAAGGGGCTCGGCTATGGCTACACCTTC. As protein: CASRGPKGLGYGYTF.

This rearrangement joins TRBV27 to TRBJ2-1; no clear D gene. CDR3 length: 15 amino acids. Germline V gene lookup returns CDR1 MNHEY and CDR2 SMNVEV (reference sequence). V was cut by 7 bases and J by 0 bases, with 13 bases left in between. The CDR3 region is CASTLRHSSYNEQFF. Written as DNA, the CDR3 is TGTGCCAGCACCCTTCGGCACAGCTCCTACAATGAGCAGTTCTTC.

This chain joins TRBV2 and TRBJ2-5; TRBD1 aligns across 7 bases. Losses at the gene ends were 6 bases for V and 3 bases for J; bases not matched to a gene: 7. Germline V gene data show CDR1 as SNHLY and CDR2 as FYNNEI. The CDR3 runs to 14 residues. In nucleotides, the CDR3 is TGTGCCAGCAGCCCTGACAGGGCTGAAGAGACCCAGTACTTC. Protein product: CASSPDRAEETQYF.